These T cell receptor beta chains were read from a single sample in a study of cytomegalovirus exposure and HLA in healthy donors. Sequenced by immunoSEQ multiplex PCR; TCRdb stores in-frame clones only, minus some. Its listing shows 75,000 to 95,000 clones. Specimen: PBMCs. All receptors come from a woman in her sixties in good health and CMV-seronegative. CDR3s include the opening cysteine and the closing phenylalanine or tryptophan. The order of the fields is CDR3 length, D gene, V gene, J gene, CDR3 DNA, CDR3 protein. D genes are given only for firm matches.

14	-	TRBV28	TRBJ2-7	TGTGCCAGCAGTCCCGGAACAGCCCAGTACGAGCAGTACTTC	CASSPGTAQYEQYF
16	-	TRBV11-2	TRBJ1-4	TGTGCCAGCAGCTTAGAGCCCCCTCAGTATAATGAAAAACTGTTTTTT	CASSLEPPQYNEKLFF
14	TRBD1	TRBV4-3	TRBJ1-4	TGCGCCAGCAGCCAAGTGTACAGGGGTGAAAAACTGTTTTTT	CASSQVYRGEKLFF
13	-	TRBV30	TRBJ2-1	TGTGCCTGGAGTGTAGTCGGGAGAGGATGGCAGTTCTTC	CAWSVVGRGWQFF
12	TRBD2	TRBV11-3	TRBJ2-7	TGTGCCAGCAGCTTAGGCGGGGGGAAGCAGTACTTC	CASSLGGGKQYF
15	-	TRBV6-6	TRBJ1-2	TGTGCCAGCATCCAAGGGGGGGGCTCTAACTATGGCTACACCTTC	CASIQGGGSNYGYTF
16	-	TRBV7-6	TRBJ1-1	TGTGCCAGCAGCTTAGGCCCCCAGGGCCAGAACACTGAAGCTTTCTTT	CASSLGPQGQNTEAFF
12	-	TRBV28	TRBJ2-7	TGTGCCAGCAGTCCACCAGGGAGGGAGCAGTACTTC	CASSPPGREQYF
14	-	TRBV4-1	TRBJ1-2	TGCGCCAGCAGCCAAGATCGGGAGGGGAGCGGCTACACCTTC	CASSQDREGSGYTF
15	TRBD1	TRBV7-2	TRBJ1-4	TGTGCCAGCAGCTTAGTGGGACAGCGCAATGAAAAACTGTTTTTT	CASSLVGQRNEKLFF
14	-	TRBV11-2	TRBJ2-7	TGTGCCAGCAGCTCTACACAGGACTCCTACGAGCAGTACTTC	CASSSTQDSYEQYF
13	TRBD2	TRBV10-3	TRBJ2-5	TGTGCCACCCTAGCGGGCCCAGGGGAGACCCAGTACTTC	CATLAGPGETQYF
17	TRBD1	TRBV5-4	TRBJ2-5	TGTGCCAGCAGCTCAAAACGGACAGGGGATGCGCAAGAGACCCAGTACTTC	CASSSKRTGDAQETQYF
15	-	TRBV15	TRBJ2-5	TGTGCCACCAGCAGGATTTCGGGGTCTCAAGAGACCCAGTACTTC	CATSRISGSQETQYF
14	-	TRBV11-2	TRBJ1-1	TGTGCCAGCAGTCCGGTCGGTACTCGAAGTGAAGCTTTCTTT	CASSPVGTRSEAFF
14	-	TRBV5-1	TRBJ2-7	TGCGCCAGCAGCTTGACAGGTGAAAATTACGAGCAGTACTTC	CASSLTGENYEQYF
17	-	TRBV11-1	TRBJ2-6	TGTGCCAGCAGCTTACCCGCTAAGGACAGTGGGGCCAACGTCCTGACTTTC	CASSLPAKDSGANVLTF
12	TRBD1	TRBV18	TRBJ2-7	TGTGCCAGCTCACCGACAGGGACCGAGCAGTACTTC	CASSPTGTEQYF
14	-	TRBV7-9	TRBJ2-5	TGTGCCAGCAGCTTTACAGGGTACCAAGAGACCCAGTACTTC	CASSFTGYQETQYF
13	-	TRBV9	TRBJ1-1	TGTGCCAGCAGCCCCCGCGGGAACACTGAAGCTTTCTTT	CASSPRGNTEAFF
16	TRBD1	TRBV14	TRBJ2-5	TGTGCCAGCAGCCAGGGGGACAGAGGGTACCAAGAGACCCAGTACTTC	CASSQGDRGYQETQYF
15	TRBD1	TRBV10-3	TRBJ2-1	TGTGCCACTTGCGCAACCGGGACAGGGGGCGGTGAGCAGTTCTTC	CATCATGTGGGEQFF
12	-	TRBV14	TRBJ2-1	TGTGCCAGCAGCCAAGGTAGGCGGGAGCAGTTCTTC	CASSQGRREQFF